Each of the 18 T cell receptor beta chains below was sequenced from the same sample in a study of beta chain features in type 1 diabetes. Expressed TCRB transcripts were sequenced, since all the RNA that had been isolated was reverse transcribed. Only in-frame clones appear in the TCRdb table, and some are missing; sequencing was by immunoSEQ multiplex PCR. Of 200,000 to 300,000 clones in the sample, 13% to 15% were seen once. Material for sequencing was naive CD4+ T cells from blood. All receptors derive from a woman aged 35 to 49 in good health.

This clone was recorded a few times. The chain is built from TRBV7-2 and TRBJ2-7; 8 nucleotides line up with TRBD1. Germline assignment: CDR1 SGHTA and CDR2 FQGNSA. J was trimmed by 2 bases and V by 2 bases; bases with no gene match: 5. This CDR3 is built from 15 residues. The CDR3 loop is CASSLSRQGPYEQYF. CDR3 DNA sequence: TGTGCCAGCAGCTTATCGAGACAGGGGCCCTACGAGCAGTACTTC.

This chain links TRBV7-2 with TRBJ2-5, with 7 positions matching TRBD1. The ends lost 6 bases at V and 5 bases at J; junction bases unmatched: 6. This CDR3 region has 13 residues. Germline CDR1 is SGHTA and CDR2 is FQGNSA. CDR3 sequence reads: CASRPTGVETQYF. CDR3 bases: TGTGCCAGCAGACCAACAGGGGTTGAGACCCAGTACTTC.

This clone has only a few counts. V is TRBV4-1 and J is TRBJ1-5; 9 nucleotides match TRBD1. Germline lookup yields CDR1 MGHRA and CDR2 YSYEKL. There are 17 residues in the CDR3. The V and J ends lost 0 bases and 9 bases, in that order; junction bases with no gene match: 12. CDR3 nucleotides: TGCGCCAGCAGCCAAGACGATTCCTTACAGGGGGCCAGGCCCCAGCATTTT. This gives the protein CASSQDDSLQGARPQHF.

V and J are TRBV27 and TRBJ2-3, with 7 positions matching TRBD1. Germline values: CDR1 MNHEY, CDR2 SMNVEV (reference sequence). This CDR3 is 14 amino acids long. Losses at the gene ends were 3 bases for V and 6 bases for J; bases not matched to a gene: 6. CDR3 DNA sequence: TGTGCCAGCAGTTTTTTAGGGGGCGGGGATACGCAGTATTTT. Residues: CASSFLGGGDTQYF.

V is TRBV19 and J is TRBJ2-1; a possible D gene is TRBD1 (6 bases). Germline lookup yields CDR1 LNHDA and CDR2 SQIVND (reference sequence). The V gene lost 9 bases and the J gene lost 9 bases, with 18 bases spanning the gap. This CDR3 has 13 residues. The CDR3 region is CARGTLNGTEQFF. CDR3 nucleotides: TGTGCCAGGGGGACATTAAATGGGACTGAGCAGTTCTTC.

V usage is TRBV4-2 and J usage is TRBJ2-2; possible D gene TRBD2, 7 bases. Germline V gene lookup returns CDR1 LGHNA and CDR2 YNFKEQ. There are 17 residues in the CDR3. Trimming pared 4 bases from V and 0 bases from J, leaving 15 bases between. CDR3 region: CASSRIFGGPNTGELFF. As DNA, the CDR3 is TGTGCCAGCAGCCGCATTTTCGGGGGGCCGAACACCGGGGAGCTGTTTTTT.

This clone came up a few times. The chain employs TRBV7-2 and TRBJ1-2; 9 nucleotides agree with TRBD1. Germline V CDR1 and CDR2: SGHTA, FQGNSA. Trimming at V came to 5 bases and at J to 1 base, leaving 5 bases not matched to a gene. The length of the CDR3 is 15 residues. CDR3 protein: CASSPGTGYNYGYTF. In nucleotides, the CDR3 is TGTGCCAGCAGCCCCGGGACAGGGTATAACTATGGCTACACCTTC.

V and J are TRBV27 and TRBJ2-5; 12 positions match TRBD2. Germline assignment: CDR1 MNHEY and CDR2 SMNVEV (reference sequence). This CDR3 is 15 amino acids long. V lost 5 bases, J lost 9 bases, and 10 bases stayed unmatched. CDR3 bases: TGTGCCAGCAGTCCACGGACTAGCGGGGAGAGTGCCCAGTACTTC. Translating gives CASSPRTSGESAQYF.

This clone turned up a few times. This rearrangement joins TRBV7-8 to TRBJ1-2, with D maybe TRBD1 (6 bases). With 5 bases removed from V and 2 bases from J, the gap between germline ends came to 9 bases. The germline V gene has CDR1 SGHVS and CDR2 FQNEAQ. The CDR3 consists of 13 residues. The CDR3 protein is CASSLDSNYGYTF. CDR3 sequence (DNA): TGTGCCAGCAGCCTGGACAGCAACTATGGCTACACCTTC. Variable domain in full (rest from reference TRBV7-8 and TRBJ1-2): GAGVSQSPRYKVAKRGQDVALRCDPISGHVSLFWYQQALGQGPEFLTYFQNEAQLDKSGLPSDRFFAERPEGSVSTLKIQRTQQEDSAVYLCASSLDSNYGYTFGSGTRLTVV.

The genes are TRBV4-3 and TRBJ2-2; tentative D call: TRBD1 (6 bases). Germline V gives CDR1 LGHNA, CDR2 YSLEER. The CDR3 loop spans 16 amino acids. With 2 bases removed from V and 6 bases from J, the gap between germline ends came to 16 bases. The CDR3 protein is CASSQLMGTGPGELFF. CDR3 in DNA: TGCGCCAGCAGCCAATTAATGGGAACAGGGCCCGGGGAGCTGTTTTTT.

This clone was seen only a few times. The chain is built from TRBV6-5 and TRBJ2-7; 10 bases are shared with TRBD2. V was pared by 2 bases and J by 4 bases, with 5 bases of the junction left unmatched. Germline CDR1 is MNHEY and CDR2 is SVGAGI. The CDR3 extends over 15 amino acids. The CDR3 here is CASSYGSSGGYEQYF. CDR3 coding DNA: TGTGCCAGCAGTTACGGGTCTAGCGGGGGTTACGAGCAGTACTTC.

The J gene is TRBJ2-1, the V gene TRBV19; a weak D match, TRBD1 (7 bases). CDR3 length: 16 amino acids. Germline V gene lookup returns CDR1 LNHDA and CDR2 SQIVND (reference sequence). V lost 6 bases and J 0 bases, leaving 15 bases between the germline ends. The chain's CDR3 is CASRRRGLRSYNEQFF. The CDR3 nucleotides read TGTGCCAGTAGGAGGAGGGGGCTCCGCTCCTACAATGAGCAGTTCTTC. Together with reference TRBV19 and TRBJ2-1, the CDR3 gives the full variable domain: DGGITQSPKYLFRKEGQNVTLSCEQNLNHDAMYWYRQDPGQGLRLIYYSQIVNDFQKGDIAEGYSVSREKKESFPLTVTSAQKNPTAFYLCASRRRGLRSYNEQFFGPGTRLTVL.

This clone was observed a few times. The rearrangement links TRBV9 to TRBJ1-4, with D maybe TRBD1 (6 bases). Between the trimmed V and J ends, which lost 6 bases and 6 bases, there was a span of 18 bases. This CDR3 has 15 amino acids. The germline CDR1 and CDR2 sequences are SGDLS and YYNGEE. The CDR3, as DNA: TGTGCCAGCAACCCGGGTGCGGGGGCGGATGAAAAACTGTTTTTT. Its translation: CASNPGAGADEKLFF.

V usage is TRBV7-2 and J usage is TRBJ2-3; no reliable D call. Trimming removed 5 bases at V and 2 bases at J, with 8 bases between. CDR1 is SGHTA and CDR2 is FQGNSA in the germline V gene. The CDR3 covers 13 residues. The CDR3 DNA is TGTGCCAGCAGCCCCCGAGCCACAGATACGCAGTATTTT. Translated, it gives CASSPRATDTQYF.

This clone was picked up a small number of times. The gene calls are TRBV6-6 and TRBJ2-2, with TRBD2 as a possible D gene (7 bases). The CDR3 contains 13 residues. V shed 9 bases and J shed 3 bases, with 11 bases lying between them. Germline loops: CDR1 MNHNY, CDR2 SVGAGI (reference sequence). CDR3 amino acids: CASRGAYTGELFF. In DNA form, the CDR3 reads TGTGCCAGTCGGGGGGCTTACACCGGGGAGCTGTTTTTT.

The V gene is TRBV5-1, the J gene TRBJ1-5, with 9 bases matching TRBD1. Germline trimming cut 4 bases from V and 4 bases from J; bases unmatched to any gene: 6. Per the germline V gene, CDR1 is SGHRS and CDR2 is YFSETQ. CDR3 size: 15 residues. CDR3: CASSPGQGRNQPQHF. DNA of the CDR3: TGCGCCAGCAGCCCGGGACAGGGAAGAAATCAGCCCCAGCATTTT.

This chain uses TRBV14 with TRBJ1-1, with unresolved D. Deletions cut 2 bases from V and 0 bases from J, with 4 bases between. CDR3 length equals 13 residues. Per the germline V gene, CDR1 is SGHDN and CDR2 is FVKESK. CDR3 sequence: CASSQNMNTEAFF. The CDR3, as DNA: TGTGCCAGCAGCCAAAACATGAACACTGAAGCTTTCTTT. Full variable domain (remainder filled in from reference TRBV14 and TRBJ1-1): EAGVTQFPSHSVIEKGQTVTLRCDPISGHDNLYWYRRVMGKEIKFLLHFVKESKQDESGMPNNRFLAERTGGTYSTLKVQPAELEDSGVYFCASSQNMNTEAFFGQGTRLTVV.

This clone has more than one count but fewer than ten. The J gene is TRBJ2-7, the V gene TRBV18; D might be TRBD1 (5 bases). The CDR3 is 15 amino acids. Germline CDR1 is KGHSH and CDR2 is LQKENI. V lost 5 bases, J lost 0 bases, and 14 bases lay in between. This chain's CDR3 is CASSVTTGVSYEQYF. The CDR3 bases are TGTGCCAGCTCAGTAACCACAGGCGTCTCCTACGAGCAGTACTTC. Drawing the rest from reference TRBV18 and TRBJ2-7, the complete variable domain is NAGVMQNPRHLVRRRGQEARLRCSPMKGHSHVYWYRQLPEEGLKFMVYLQKENIIDESGMPKERFSAEFPKEGPSILRIQQVVRGDSAAYFCASSVTTGVSYEQYFGPGTRLTVT.